The T cell receptor beta chain under discussion was sequenced for a study of beta chain features in type 1 diabetes. Study findings and constraints: Researchers report that Type 1 diabetes patients had moderately but significantly shorter TCRB CDR3s across all four CD4+ subsets.

Expressed TCRB transcripts were sequenced, since all the RNA that had been isolated was reverse transcribed. Reads from naive, central memory and regulatory T cell samples averaged roughly 3.3 million. Data came from immunoSEQ multiplex PCR; TCRdb stores just in-frame clones and leaves some out. The repertoire holds about 170,000 clones, with around 7.9% as singletons. Remarks on this clone: Its cognate antigen is unknown.

V lost 8 bases to trimming and J lost 0 bases, with 20 bases between them. Germline values: CDR1 MDHEN, CDR2 SYDVKM. The CDR3 sequence is 17 residues long. The sequence came from a man aged 18 to 29 with type 1 diabetes. This chain links TRBV28 with TRBJ1-5; no clear D gene. Sequenced sample: central memory CD4+ T cells from blood. This CDR3 is CASQTGSLFFSNQPQHF. In nucleotides, the CDR3 is TGTGCCAGCCAGACCGGGTCTCTCTTTTTTAGCAATCAGCCCCAGCATTTT.